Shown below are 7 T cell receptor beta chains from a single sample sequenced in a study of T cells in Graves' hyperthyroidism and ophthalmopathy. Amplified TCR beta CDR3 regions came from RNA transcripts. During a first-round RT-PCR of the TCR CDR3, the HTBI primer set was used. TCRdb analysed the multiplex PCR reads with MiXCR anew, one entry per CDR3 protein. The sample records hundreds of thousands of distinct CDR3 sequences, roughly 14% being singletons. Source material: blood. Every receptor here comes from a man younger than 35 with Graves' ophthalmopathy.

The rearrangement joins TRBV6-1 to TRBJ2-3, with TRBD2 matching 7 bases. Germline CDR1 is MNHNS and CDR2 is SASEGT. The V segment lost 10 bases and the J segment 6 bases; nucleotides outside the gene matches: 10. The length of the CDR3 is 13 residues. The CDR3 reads CATQRDFTDTQYF. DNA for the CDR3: TGTGCCACACAGCGGGACTTCACGGATACGCAGTATTTT.

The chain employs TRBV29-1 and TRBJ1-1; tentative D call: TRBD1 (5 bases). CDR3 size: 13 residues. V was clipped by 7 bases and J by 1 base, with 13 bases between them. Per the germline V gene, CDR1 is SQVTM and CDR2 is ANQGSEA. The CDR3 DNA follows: TGCAGCGGCAACCGGGACGGGAACACTGAAGCTTTCTTT. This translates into CSGNRDGNTEAFF.

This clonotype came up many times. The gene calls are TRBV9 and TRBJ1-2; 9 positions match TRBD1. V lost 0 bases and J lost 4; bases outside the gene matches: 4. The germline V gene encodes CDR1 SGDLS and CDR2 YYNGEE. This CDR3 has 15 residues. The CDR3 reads CASSVAGQGVYGYTF. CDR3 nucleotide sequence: TGTGCCAGCAGCGTAGCGGGACAGGGCGTCTATGGCTACACCTTC.

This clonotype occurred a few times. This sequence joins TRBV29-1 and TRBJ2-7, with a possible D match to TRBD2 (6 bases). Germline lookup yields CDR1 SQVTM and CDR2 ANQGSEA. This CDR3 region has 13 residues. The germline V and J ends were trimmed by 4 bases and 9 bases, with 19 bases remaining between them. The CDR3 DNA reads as TGCAGCGTTGGGACTACGGTTTTTTCTGGGCAGTACTTC. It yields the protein CSVGTTVFSGQYF.

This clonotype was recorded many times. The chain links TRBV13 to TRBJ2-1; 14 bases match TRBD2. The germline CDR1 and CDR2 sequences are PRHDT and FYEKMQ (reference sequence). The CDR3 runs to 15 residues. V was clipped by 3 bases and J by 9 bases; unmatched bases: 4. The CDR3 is CASSLTSGRAGEQFF. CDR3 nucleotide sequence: TGTGCCAGCAGCTTGACTAGCGGGAGGGCCGGTGAGCAGTTCTTC.

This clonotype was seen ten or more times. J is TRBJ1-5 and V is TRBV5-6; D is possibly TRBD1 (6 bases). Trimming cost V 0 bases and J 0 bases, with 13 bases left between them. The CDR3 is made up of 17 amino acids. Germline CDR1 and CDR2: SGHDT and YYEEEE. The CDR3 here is CASSLGGTGASNQPQHF. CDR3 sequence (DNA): TGTGCCAGCAGCTTGGGGGGAACGGGGGCTAGCAATCAGCCCCAGCATTTT.

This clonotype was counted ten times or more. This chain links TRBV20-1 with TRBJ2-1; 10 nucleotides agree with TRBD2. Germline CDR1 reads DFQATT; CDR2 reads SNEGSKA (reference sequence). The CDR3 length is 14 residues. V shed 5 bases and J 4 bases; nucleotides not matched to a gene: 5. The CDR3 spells CSAYRTSGYNEQFF. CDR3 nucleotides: TGCAGTGCTTATCGGACTAGCGGTTACAATGAGCAGTTCTTC.